The sample holds many counts of the clone carrying this T cell receptor beta chain. TCRdb redid the calling of the 5' RACE reads with MiXCR, one entry per CDR3 protein. Of about 41,000 distinct CDR3 sequences listed, 3.5% to 5.5% were seen once; the top ten hold 9.2%. The CDR3 consists of 21 residues. This entry belongs to a study of T cells of healthy individuals. This receptor was obtained from a human donor in good health. This chain joins TRBV21-1 and TRBJ2-6. TRBV21-1 is a pseudogene. CDR3 coding DNA: TGTGCCAGCAGCAAAGCGTGGGGAAAACAGACGGCAGCCTCTGGGGCCAACGTCCTGACTTTC. Amino acids: CASSKAWGKQTAASGANVLTF.